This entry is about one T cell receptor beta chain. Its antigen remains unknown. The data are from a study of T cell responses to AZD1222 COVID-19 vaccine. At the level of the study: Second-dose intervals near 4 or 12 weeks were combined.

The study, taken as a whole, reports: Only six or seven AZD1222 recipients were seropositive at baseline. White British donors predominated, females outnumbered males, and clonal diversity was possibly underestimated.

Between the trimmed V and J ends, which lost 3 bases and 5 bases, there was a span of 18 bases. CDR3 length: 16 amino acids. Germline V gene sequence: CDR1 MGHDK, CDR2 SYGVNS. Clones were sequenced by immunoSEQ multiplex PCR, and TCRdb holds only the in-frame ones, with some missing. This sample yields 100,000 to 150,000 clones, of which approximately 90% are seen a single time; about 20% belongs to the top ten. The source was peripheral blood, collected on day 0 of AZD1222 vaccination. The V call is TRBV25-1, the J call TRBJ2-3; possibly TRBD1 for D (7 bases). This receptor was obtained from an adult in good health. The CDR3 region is CASSDRQGFGGDTQYF. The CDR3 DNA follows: TGTGCCAGCAGTGACAGACAGGGTTTCGGGGGAGATACGCAGTATTTT.